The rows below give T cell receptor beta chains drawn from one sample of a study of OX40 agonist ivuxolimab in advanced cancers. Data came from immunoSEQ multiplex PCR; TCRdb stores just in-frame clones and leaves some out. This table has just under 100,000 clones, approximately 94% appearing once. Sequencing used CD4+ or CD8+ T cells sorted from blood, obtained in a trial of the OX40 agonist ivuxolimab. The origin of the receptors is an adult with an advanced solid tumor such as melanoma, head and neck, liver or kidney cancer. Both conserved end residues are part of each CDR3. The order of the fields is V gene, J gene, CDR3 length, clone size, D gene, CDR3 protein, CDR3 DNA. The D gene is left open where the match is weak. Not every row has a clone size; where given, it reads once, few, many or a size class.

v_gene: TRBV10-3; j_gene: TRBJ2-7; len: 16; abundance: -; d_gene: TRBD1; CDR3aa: CAIHYELDRGKDEQYF; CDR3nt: TGTGCCATCCACTATGAACTAGACAGGGGCAAGGACGAGCAGTACTTC
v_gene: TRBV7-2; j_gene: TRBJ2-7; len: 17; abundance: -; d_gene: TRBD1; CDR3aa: CASSLATTGTVSYEQYF; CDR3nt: TGTGCCAGCAGCTTAGCAACTACCGGGACAGTCTCCTACGAGCAGTACTTC
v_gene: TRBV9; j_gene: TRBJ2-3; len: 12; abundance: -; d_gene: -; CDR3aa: CASSVEADTQYF; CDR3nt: TGTGCCAGCAGCGTAGAGGCAGATACGCAGTATTTT
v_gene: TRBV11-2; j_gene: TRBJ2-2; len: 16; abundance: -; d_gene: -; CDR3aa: CASSLKSGQNTGELFF; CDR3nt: TGTGCCAGCAGCTTGAAATCGGGACAGAACACCGGGGAGCTGTTTTTT
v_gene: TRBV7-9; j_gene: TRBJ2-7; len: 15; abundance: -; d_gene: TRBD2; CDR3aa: CASTPAGGSSYEQYF; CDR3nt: TGTGCCAGCACCCCCGCGGGGGGGAGCTCCTACGAGCAGTACTTC
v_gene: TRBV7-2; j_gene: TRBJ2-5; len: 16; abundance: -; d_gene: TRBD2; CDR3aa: CASSPRTSGGWETQYF; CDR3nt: TGTGCCAGCAGCCCCCGGACTAGCGGGGGGTGGGAGACCCAGTACTTC
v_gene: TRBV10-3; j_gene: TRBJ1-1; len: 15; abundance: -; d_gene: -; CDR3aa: CASLQGIDKNTEAFF; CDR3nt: TGTGCCAGTTTGCAGGGAATCGATAAGAACACTGAAGCTTTCTTT
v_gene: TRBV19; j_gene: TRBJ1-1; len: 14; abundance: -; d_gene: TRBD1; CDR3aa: CASSPFRTGTEAFF; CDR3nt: TGTGCCAGTAGTCCCTTTCGGACAGGTACTGAAGCTTTCTTT
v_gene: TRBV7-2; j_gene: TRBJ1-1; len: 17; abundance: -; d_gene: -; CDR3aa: CASSLRPRGSPNTEAFF; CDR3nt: TGTGCCAGCAGCTTAAGGCCCAGGGGCAGCCCGAACACTGAAGCTTTCTTT
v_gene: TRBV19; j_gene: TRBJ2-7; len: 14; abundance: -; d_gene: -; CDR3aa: CASSPRTRTYEQYF; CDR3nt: TGTGCCAGTAGTCCCCGGACCCGGACTTACGAGCAGTACTTC
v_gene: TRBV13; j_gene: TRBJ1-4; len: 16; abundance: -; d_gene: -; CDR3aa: CASSLVAVGGNEKLFF; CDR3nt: TGTGCCAGCAGCTTAGTGGCAGTTGGGGGAAATGAAAAACTGTTTTTT
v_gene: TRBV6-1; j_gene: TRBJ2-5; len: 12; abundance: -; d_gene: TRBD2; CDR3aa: CASLSGGETQYF; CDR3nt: TGTGCCAGTCTTAGCGGGGGAGAGACCCAGTACTTC
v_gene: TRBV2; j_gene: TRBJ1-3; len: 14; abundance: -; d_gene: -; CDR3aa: CASREQGLGNTIYF; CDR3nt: TGTGCCAGCAGGGAACAGGGACTTGGAAACACCATATATTTT
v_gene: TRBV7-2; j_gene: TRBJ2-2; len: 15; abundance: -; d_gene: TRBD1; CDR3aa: CASSHRDRESGELFF; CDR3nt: TGTGCCAGCAGCCACCGGGACAGGGAGTCCGGGGAGCTGTTTTTT
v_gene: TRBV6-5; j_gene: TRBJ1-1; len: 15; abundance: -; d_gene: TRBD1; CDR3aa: CASSYSESGTGEAFF; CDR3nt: TGTGCCAGCAGTTACAGCGAATCCGGGACAGGAGAAGCTTTCTTT
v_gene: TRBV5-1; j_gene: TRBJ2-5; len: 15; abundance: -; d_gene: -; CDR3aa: CASSQKGDIQETQYF; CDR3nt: TGCGCCAGCAGCCAGAAGGGGGATATCCAAGAGACCCAGTACTTC
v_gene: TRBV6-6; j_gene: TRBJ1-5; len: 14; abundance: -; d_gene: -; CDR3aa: CASKNNRGNQPQHF; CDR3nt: TGTGCCAGCAAAAATAACAGGGGCAATCAGCCCCAGCATTTT
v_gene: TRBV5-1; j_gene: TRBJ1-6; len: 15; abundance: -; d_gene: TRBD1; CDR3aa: CASSWGDRDNSPLHF; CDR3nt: TGCGCCAGCAGCTGGGGGGACAGGGATAATTCACCCCTCCACTTT
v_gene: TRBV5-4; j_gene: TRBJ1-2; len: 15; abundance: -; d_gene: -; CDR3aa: CASSLGWAAFYGYTF; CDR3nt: TGTGCCAGCAGCTTGGGGTGGGCAGCTTTTTATGGCTACACCTTC
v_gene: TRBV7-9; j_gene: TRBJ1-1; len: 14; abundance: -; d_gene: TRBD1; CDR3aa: CASSLTGGNTEAFF; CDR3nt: TGTGCCAGCAGCTTAACAGGGGGAAACACTGAAGCTTTCTTT
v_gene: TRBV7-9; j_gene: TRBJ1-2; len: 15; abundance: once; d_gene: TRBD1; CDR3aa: CASSSWDRVIYGYTF; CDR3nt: TGTGCCAGCAGCTCCTGGGACAGGGTGATATATGGCTACACCTTC
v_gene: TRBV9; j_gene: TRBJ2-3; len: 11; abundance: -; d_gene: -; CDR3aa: CASSDRDTQYF; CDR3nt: TGTGCCAGCAGCGACAGAGATACGCAGTATTTT
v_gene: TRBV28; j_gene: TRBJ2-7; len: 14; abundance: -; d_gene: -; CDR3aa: CASTIPGKSYEQYF; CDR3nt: TGTGCCAGCACGATCCCAGGGAAATCCTACGAGCAGTACTTC
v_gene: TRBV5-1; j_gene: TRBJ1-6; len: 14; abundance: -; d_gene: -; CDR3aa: CASSLVESNSPLHF; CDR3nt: TGCGCCAGCAGCTTGGTGGAATCTAATTCACCCCTCCACTTT
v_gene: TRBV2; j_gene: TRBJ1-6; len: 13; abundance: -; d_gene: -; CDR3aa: CASNRAKDSPLHF; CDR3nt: TGTGCCAGCAACCGGGCGAAGGATTCACCCCTCCACTTT
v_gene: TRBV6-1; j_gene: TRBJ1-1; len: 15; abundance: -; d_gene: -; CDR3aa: CASSETRDGPKEAFF; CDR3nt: TGTGCCAGCAGTGAAACTCGGGACGGCCCTAAAGAAGCTTTCTTT
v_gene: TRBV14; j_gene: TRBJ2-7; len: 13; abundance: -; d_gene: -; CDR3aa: CASSPQIWGEQYF; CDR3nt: TGTGCCAGCAGCCCCCAGATTTGGGGGGAGCAGTACTTC
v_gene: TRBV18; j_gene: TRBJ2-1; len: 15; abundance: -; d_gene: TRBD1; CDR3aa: CASSPRGQGHNEQFF; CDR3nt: TGTGCCAGCTCACCAAGGGGACAGGGCCACAATGAGCAGTTCTTC
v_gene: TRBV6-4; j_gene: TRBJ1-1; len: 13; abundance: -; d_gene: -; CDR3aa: CASSATMNTEAFF; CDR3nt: TGTGCCAGCAGTGCGACCATGAACACTGAAGCTTTCTTT
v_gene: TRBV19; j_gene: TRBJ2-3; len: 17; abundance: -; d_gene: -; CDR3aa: CASSSRDRLSPRYTQYF; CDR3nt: TGTGCCAGTAGTAGCCGCGACCGACTATCGCCCCGCTATACGCAGTATTTT
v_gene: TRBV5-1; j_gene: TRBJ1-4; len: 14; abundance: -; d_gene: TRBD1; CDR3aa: CATREGATNEKLFF; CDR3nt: TGCGCCACTAGGGAGGGGGCTACTAATGAAAAACTGTTTTTT
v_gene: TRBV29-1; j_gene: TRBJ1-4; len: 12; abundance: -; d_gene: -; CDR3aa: CSGRTTQEKLFF; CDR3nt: TGCAGCGGCCGGACCACCCAGGAAAAACTGTTTTTT
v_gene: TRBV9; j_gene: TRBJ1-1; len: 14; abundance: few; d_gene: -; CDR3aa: CASSVRQMNTEAFF; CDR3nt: TGTGCCAGCAGCGTGAGACAGATGAACACTGAAGCTTTCTTT
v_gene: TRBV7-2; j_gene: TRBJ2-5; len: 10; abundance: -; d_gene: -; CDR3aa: CAIGSETQYF; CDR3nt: TGTGCCATAGGGTCAGAGACCCAGTACTTC
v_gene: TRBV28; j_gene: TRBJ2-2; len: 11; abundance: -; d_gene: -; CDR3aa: CASELTGELFF; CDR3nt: TGTGCCAGCGAACTCACCGGGGAGCTGTTTTTT
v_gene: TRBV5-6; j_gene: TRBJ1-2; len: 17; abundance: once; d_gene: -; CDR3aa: CASSLEVGRKANYGYTF; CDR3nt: TGTGCCAGCAGCTTGGAGGTTGGGCGTAAAGCTAACTATGGCTACACCTTC
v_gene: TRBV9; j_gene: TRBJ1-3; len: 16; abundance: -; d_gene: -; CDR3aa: CASSDNRRGSGNTIYF; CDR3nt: TGTGCCAGCAGCGATAACAGGAGAGGCTCTGGAAACACCATATATTTT
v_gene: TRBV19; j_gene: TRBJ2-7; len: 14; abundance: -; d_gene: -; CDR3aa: CASSRQQSSYEQYF; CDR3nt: TGTGCCAGTAGCCGGCAGCAGAGCTCCTACGAGCAGTACTTC
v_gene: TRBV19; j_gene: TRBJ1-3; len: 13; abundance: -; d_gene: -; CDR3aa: CASSNLGGNTIYF; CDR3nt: TGTGCCAGTAGTAATCTCGGAGGAAACACCATATATTTT
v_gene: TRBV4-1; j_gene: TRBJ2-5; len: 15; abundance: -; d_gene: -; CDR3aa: CASSPQGGGRETQYF; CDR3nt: TGCGCCAGCAGCCCGCAGGGGGGGGGCCGGGAGACCCAGTACTTC
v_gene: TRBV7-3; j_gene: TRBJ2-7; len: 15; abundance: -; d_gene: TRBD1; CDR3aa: CASSLVGQGADEQYF; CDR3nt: TGTGCCAGCAGCCTAGTGGGACAGGGGGCTGACGAGCAGTACTTC
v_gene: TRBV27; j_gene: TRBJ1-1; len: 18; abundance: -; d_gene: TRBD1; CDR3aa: CASWKIRTGGKGNTEAFF; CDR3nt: TGTGCCAGCTGGAAGATAAGGACAGGGGGCAAGGGGAACACTGAAGCTTTCTTT
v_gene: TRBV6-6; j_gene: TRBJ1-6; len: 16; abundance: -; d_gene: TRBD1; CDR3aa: CASSDPVGQGNSPLHF; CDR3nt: TGTGCCAGCAGCGACCCCGTGGGACAGGGGAATTCACCCCTCCACTTT
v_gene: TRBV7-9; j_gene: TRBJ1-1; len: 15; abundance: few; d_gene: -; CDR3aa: CASSLRAGPNTEAFF; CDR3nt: TGTGCCAGCAGCTTAAGGGCAGGGCCGAACACTGAAGCTTTCTTT
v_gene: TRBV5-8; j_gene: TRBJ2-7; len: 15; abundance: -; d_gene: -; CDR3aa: CASSLRSGPGREQYF; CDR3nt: TGTGCCAGCAGCTTGAGATCGGGACCGGGGAGGGAGCAGTACTTC
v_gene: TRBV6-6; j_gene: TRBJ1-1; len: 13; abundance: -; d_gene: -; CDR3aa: CASSPRPLTEAFF; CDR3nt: TGTGCCAGCAGTCCCCGACCCCTTACTGAAGCTTTCTTT
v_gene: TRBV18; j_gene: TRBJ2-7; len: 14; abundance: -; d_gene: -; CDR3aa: CASSPGTDPREQYF; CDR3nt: TGTGCCAGCTCCCCCGGGACGGATCCCCGCGAGCAGTACTTC
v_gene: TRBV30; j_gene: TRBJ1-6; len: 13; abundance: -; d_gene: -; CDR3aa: CAWRGRPDSPLHF; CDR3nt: TGTGCCTGGAGGGGGAGACCAGATTCACCCCTCCACTTT
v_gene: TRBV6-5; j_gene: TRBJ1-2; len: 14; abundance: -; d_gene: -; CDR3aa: CASSSGGLDYGYTF; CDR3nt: TGTGCCAGCAGTTCGGGGGGCCTGGATTATGGCTACACCTTC
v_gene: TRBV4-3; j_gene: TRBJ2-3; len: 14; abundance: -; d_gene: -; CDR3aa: CASSRGPSTDTQYF; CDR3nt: TGCGCCAGCAGCCGTGGCCCCAGCACAGATACGCAGTATTTT
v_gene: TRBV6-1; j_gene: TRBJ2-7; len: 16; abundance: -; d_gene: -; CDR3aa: CASSEMTGKFSYEQYF; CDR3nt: TGTGCCAGCAGTGAAATGACAGGCAAGTTTTCCTACGAGCAGTACTTC
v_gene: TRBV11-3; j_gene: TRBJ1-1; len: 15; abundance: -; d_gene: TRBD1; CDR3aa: CASSLGVGTATEAFF; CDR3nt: TGTGCCAGCAGCTTAGGGGTCGGGACAGCCACTGAAGCTTTCTTT
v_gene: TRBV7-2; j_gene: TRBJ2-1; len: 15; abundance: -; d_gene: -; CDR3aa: CASSTWDTPSNEQFF; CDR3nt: TGTGCCAGCAGCACCTGGGACACCCCCTCGAATGAGCAGTTCTTC